This T cell receptor (beta chain) was identified during a study of Graves' ophthalmopathy and Graves' hyperthyroidism. RNA transcripts provided the template for amplifying TCR beta CDR3 regions. An initial RT-PCR round employing HTBI primers preceded a second-round multiplex PCR. Each CDR3 protein gets one entry after TCRdb re-called the multiplex PCR reads with MiXCR. The data show approximately 330,000 distinct CDR3 sequences, roughly 15% seen once. The table lists this clonotype with many counts. There are 14 residues in the CDR3. Germline values: CDR1 MNHEY, CDR2 SVGEGT. Trimming removed 6 bases at V and 3 bases at J, with 15 bases between.

The chain combines TRBV6-2 or TRBV6-3 with TRBJ2-7; D not resolved. The source material was peripheral blood. The clonotype comes from an adult man with Graves' ophthalmopathy. CDR3 residues: CASRDHTANYEQYF. The DNA of the CDR3 is TGTGCCAGCAGGGACCACACAGCTAACTACGAGCAGTACTTC.